The following is a T cell receptor (beta chain) sequence with its context. As yet, its antigen is unknown. The table came from immunoSEQ multiplex PCR; TCRdb's copy has only in-frame clones and leaves some out. The profile covers around 83,000 clones, with around 80% appearing a single time and roughly 21% taken by the ten largest. Germline assignment: CDR1 LNHDA and CDR2 SQIVND (reference sequence). Deletions cut 1 base from V and 4 bases from J, with 5 bases between. This CDR3 is built from 13 residues. This record comes from a study of T cells in localized non-small cell lung cancer. General study points: Analysis by sequencing included only one tumor region, so heterogeneity remains possible. Of the tissues analyzed, uninvolved adjacent lung showed maximal T cell clonality, greater than tumor. The appearance of a median around 57 of the top 100 tumor clones was seen in adjacent lung. Among blood samples, higher T cell density accompanied longer overall survival.

The material was PBMCs, obtained before any cancer treatment. This receptor was taken from a man between 40 and 70 years old with stage II squamous cell lung carcinoma. The chain uses TRBV19 and TRBJ1-3, with no clear D. CDR3: CASSIGTGNTIYF. The CDR3 nucleotides read TGTGCCAGTAGTATAGGGACGGGAAACACCATATATTTT.